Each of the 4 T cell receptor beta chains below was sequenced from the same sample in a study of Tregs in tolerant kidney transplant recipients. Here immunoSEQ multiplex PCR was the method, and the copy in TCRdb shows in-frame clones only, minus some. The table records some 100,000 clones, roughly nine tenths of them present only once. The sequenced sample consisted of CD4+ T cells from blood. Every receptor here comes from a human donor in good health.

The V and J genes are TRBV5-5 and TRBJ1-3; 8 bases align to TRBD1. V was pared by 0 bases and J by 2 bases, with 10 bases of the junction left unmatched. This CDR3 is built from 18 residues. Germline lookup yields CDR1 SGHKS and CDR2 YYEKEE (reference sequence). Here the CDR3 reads CASSLVPGGRRAGNTIYF. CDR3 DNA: TGTGCCAGCAGCTTGGTGCCAGGGGGCCGTAGGGCTGGAAACACCATATATTTT.

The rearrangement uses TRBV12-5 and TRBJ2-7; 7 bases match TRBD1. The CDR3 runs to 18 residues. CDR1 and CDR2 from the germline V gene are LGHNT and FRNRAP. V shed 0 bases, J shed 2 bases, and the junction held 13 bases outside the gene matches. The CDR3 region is CASGLVPDGTALAYEQYF. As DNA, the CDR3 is TGTGCTAGTGGTTTGGTACCCGACGGGACAGCCCTTGCCTACGAGCAGTACTTC. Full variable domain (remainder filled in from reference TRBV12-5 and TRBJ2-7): DARVTQTPRHKVTEMGQEVTMRCQPILGHNTVFWYRQTMMQGLELLAYFRNRAPLDDSGMPKDRFSAEMPDATLATLKIQPSEPRDSAVYFCASGLVPDGTALAYEQYFGPGTRLTVT.

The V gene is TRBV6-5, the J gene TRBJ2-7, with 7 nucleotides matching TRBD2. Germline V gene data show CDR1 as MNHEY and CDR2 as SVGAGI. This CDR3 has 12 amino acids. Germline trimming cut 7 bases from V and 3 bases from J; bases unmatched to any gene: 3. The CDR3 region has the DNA TGTGCCAGCAAAGGGGAGGGCTACGAGCAGTACTTC. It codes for CASKGEGYEQYF.

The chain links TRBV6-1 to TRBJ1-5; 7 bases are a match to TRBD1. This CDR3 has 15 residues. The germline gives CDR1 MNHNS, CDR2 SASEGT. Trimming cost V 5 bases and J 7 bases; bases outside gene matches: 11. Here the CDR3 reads CASSTQPRGKQPQHF. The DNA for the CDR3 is TGTGCCAGCAGTACCCAACCCAGGGGGAAGCAGCCCCAGCATTTT.